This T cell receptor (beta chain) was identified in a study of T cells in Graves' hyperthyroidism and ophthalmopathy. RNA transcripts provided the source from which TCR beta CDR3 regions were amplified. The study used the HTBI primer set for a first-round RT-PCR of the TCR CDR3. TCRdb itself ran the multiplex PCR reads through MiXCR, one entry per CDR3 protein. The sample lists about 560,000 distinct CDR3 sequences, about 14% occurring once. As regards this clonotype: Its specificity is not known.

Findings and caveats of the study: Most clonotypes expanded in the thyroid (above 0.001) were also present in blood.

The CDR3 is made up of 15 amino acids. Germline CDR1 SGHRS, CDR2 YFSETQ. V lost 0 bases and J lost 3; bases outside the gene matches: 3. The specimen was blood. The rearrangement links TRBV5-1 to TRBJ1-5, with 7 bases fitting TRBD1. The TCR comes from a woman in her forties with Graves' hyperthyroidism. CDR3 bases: TGCGCCAGCAGCTTGGGGGACAGCTACAATCAGCCCCAGCATTTT. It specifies CASSLGDSYNQPQHF.